Included here is one TCR beta chain sequence, with context. The antigen remains unidentified. One end of the junction fails to match germline, which may point to a read error. This record belongs to a study of identical twins. Carrying unique molecular identifiers, the cDNA also gained a universal primer site through template switching. TCRdb re-called the 5' RACE reads with MiXCR, one entry per CDR3 protein. This table holds a few hundred thousand distinct CDR3 sequences, roughly 9.5% found once. Study conclusions and caveats: For cord blood, abundant beta clonotypes had fewer insertions, unlike memory repertoires, which showed none. Sharing of beta out-of-frame sequences by twins showed a weaker excess.

The CDR3 is made up of 16 amino acids. Germline CDR1 reads SGHAT; CDR2 reads FQNNGV. These data are also associated with another study on yellow fever vaccine responses in identical twins.

The receptor's source is a woman younger than 30 in good health. The rearrangement uses TRBV11-2 and TRBJ2-7; the D is unclear. The sequenced material came from PBMCs. The CDR3 sequence: CASSLDPGQARYELYF. The CDR3 bases are TGTGCCAGCAGCTTAGATCCCGGCCAGGCCCGTTACGAGCTGTACTTC.